The clone carrying this T cell receptor beta chain was picked up a small number of times. These data are taken from a study of blood T cell repertoires in COVID-19. For the study at large: Samples taken during acute and convalescent COVID-19 were collected in the United States, Italy and Spain. In each case, the material was cDNA or gDNA derived from T cells, B-cell-depleted T cells, or PBMCs.

Per the study methods: Amplifying reference gene primers gave estimates of nucleated cell counts. Sequencing used immunoSEQ multiplex PCR; TCRdb keeps in-frame clones, though not all of them. That table gives V, J and clone size, and the DNA gave D and trimming. The table records roughly 390,000 clones, 85% of them present only once. The CDR3 consists of 13 residues. The germline CDR1 and CDR2 sequences are SGHNT and YYREEE (reference sequence). Trimming shortened V by 4 bases and J by 7 bases, and 15 bases separated the two germline ends. This sequence originates from a woman between 18 and 29 years old with acute or convalescent COVID-19. The chain employs TRBV5-4 and TRBJ2-7, with TRBD1 as a possible D gene (6 bases). The sequencing sample was made of peripheral blood. The CDR3 sequence is CASSQTRGGEQYF. The CDR3 bases are TGTGCCAGCAGCCAAACCAGGGGTGGGGAGCAGTACTTC.